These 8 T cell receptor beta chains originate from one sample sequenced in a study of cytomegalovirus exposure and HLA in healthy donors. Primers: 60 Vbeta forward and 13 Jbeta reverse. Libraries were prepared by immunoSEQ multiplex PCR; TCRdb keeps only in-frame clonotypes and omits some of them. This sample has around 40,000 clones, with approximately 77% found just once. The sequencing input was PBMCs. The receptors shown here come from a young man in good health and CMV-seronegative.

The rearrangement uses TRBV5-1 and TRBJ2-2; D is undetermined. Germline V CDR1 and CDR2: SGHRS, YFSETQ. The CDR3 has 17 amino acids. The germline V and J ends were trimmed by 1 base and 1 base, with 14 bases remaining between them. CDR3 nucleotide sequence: TGCGCCAGCAGCTTGTCCGACTCACGTATGAACACCGGGGAGCTGTTTTTT. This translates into CASSLSDSRMNTGELFF.

CDR3 DNA sequence: TGTGCCAGCAGTTACGGCGTTACAGCTCTCACAGATACGCAGTATTTT. It codes for CASSYGVTALTDTQYF. The chain links TRBV6-6 to TRBJ2-3; no clear D. Trimming cost V 2 bases and J 2 bases, with 14 bases left between them. The CDR3 loop spans 16 amino acids. CDR1 is MNHNY and CDR2 is SVGAGI in the germline V gene (reference sequence).

The CDR3 bases are TGTGCCAGCAGAAAGGCAGGGGGTCAGAACACTGAAGCTTTCTTT. The encoded protein is CASRKAGGQNTEAFF. The V gene is TRBV9, the J gene TRBJ1-1; 7 bases map to TRBD1. The CDR3 loop spans 15 amino acids. Germline CDR1 and CDR2: SGDLS and YYNGEE. Losses at the gene ends were 5 bases for V and 1 base for J; bases not matched to a gene: 8.

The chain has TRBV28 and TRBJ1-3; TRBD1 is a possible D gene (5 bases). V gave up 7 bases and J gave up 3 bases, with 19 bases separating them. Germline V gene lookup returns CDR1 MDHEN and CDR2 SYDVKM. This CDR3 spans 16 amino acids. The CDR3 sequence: CASINWGRIGGNTIYF. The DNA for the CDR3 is TGTGCCAGCATTAACTGGGGCCGGATCGGTGGAAACACCATATATTTT.

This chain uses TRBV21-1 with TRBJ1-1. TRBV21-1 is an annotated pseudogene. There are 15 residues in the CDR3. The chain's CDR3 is CASSKSAGKNTEAFF. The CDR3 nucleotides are TGTGCCAGCAGCAAATCTGCCGGGAAGAACACTGAAGCTTTCTTT.

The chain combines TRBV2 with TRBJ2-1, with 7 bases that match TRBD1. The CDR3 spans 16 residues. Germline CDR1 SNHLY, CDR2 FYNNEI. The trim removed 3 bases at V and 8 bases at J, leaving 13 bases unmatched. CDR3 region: CASSDGQASLGDEQFF. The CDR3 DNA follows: TGTGCCAGCAGTGATGGACAGGCGTCCCTCGGGGATGAGCAGTTCTTC.

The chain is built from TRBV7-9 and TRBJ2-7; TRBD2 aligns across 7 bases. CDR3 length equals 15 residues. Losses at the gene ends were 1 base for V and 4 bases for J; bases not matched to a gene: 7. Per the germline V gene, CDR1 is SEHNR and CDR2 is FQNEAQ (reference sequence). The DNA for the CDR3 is TGTGCCAGCAGCTTAGTGGCTAGCGGCGCTTACGAGCAGTACTTC. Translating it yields CASSLVASGAYEQYF. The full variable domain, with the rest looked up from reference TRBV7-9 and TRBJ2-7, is DTGVSQNPRHKITKRGQNVTFRCDPISEHNRLYWYRQTLGQGPEFLTYFQNEAQLEKSRLLSDRFSAERPKGSFSTLEIQRTEQGDSAMYLCASSLVASGAYEQYFGPGTRLTVT.

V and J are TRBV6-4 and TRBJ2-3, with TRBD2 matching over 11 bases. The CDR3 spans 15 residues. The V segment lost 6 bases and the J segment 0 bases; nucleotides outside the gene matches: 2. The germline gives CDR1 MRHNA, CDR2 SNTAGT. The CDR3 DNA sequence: TGTGCCAGCAGGGGGACTAGCGGTAGCACAGATACGCAGTATTTT. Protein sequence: CASRGTSGSTDTQYF.